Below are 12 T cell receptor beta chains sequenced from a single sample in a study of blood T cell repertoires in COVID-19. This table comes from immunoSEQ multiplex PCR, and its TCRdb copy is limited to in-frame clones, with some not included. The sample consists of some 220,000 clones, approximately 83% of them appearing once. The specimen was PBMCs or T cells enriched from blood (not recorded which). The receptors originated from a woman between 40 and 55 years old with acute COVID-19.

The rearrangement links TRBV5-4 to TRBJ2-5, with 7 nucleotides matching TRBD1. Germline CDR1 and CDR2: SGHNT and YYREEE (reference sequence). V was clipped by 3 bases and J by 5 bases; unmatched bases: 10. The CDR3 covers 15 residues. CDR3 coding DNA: TGTGCCAGCAGCTCGAGGCAGGGGGTGGTGGAGACCCAGTACTTC. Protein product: CASSSRQGVVETQYF. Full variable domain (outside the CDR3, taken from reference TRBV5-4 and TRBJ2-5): ETGVTQSPTHLIKTRGQQVTLRCSSQSGHNTVSWYQQALGQGPQFIFQYYREEENGRGNFPPRFSGLQFPNYSSELNVNALELDDSALYLCASSSRQGVVETQYFGPGTRLLVL.

The CDR3 nucleotides are TGTGCCAGCATGGCGGTCTCCTACAATGAGCAGTTCTTC. The encoded protein is CASMAVSYNEQFF. The chain uses TRBV2 and TRBJ2-1; D unresolved. The ends were cut back, 7 bases at V and 0 bases at J, with 7 bases in the middle. Germline CDR1 and CDR2: SNHLY and FYNNEI. The CDR3 sequence is 13 residues long.

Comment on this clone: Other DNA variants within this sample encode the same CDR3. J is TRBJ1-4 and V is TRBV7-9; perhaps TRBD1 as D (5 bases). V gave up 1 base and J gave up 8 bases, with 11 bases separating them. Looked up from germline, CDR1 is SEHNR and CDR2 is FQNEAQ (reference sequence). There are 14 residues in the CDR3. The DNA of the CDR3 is TGTGCCAGCAGCTTAGGGCAGGGCAACGAAAAACTGTTTTTT. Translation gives CASSLGQGNEKLFF.

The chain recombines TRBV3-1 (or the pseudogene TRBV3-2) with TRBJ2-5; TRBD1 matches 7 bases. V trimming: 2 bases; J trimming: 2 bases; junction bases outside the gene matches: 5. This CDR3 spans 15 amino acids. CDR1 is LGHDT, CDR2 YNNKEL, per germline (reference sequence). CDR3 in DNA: TGTGCCAGCAGCCAACGGGGACAGTCTCAAGAGACCCAGTACTTC. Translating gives CASSQRGQSQETQYF.

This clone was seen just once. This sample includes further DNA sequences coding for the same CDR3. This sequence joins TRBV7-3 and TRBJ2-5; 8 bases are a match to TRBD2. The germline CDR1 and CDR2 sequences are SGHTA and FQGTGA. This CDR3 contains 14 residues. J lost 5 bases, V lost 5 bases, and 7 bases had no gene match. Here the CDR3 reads CASSPAGGRETQYF. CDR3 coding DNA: TGTGCCAGCAGCCCGGCGGGGGGAAGGGAGACCCAGTACTTC.

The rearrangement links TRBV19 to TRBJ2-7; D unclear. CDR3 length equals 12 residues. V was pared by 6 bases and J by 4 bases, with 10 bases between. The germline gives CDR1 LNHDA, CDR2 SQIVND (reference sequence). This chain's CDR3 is CASSKRGYEQYF. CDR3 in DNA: TGTGCCAGTAGCAAACGAGGATACGAGCAGTACTTC.

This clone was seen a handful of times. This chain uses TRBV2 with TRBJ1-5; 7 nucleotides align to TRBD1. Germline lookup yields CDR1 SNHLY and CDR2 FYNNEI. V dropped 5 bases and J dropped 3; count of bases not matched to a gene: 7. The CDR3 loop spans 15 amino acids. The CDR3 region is CASSRDRNLNQPQHF. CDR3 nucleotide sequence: TGTGCCAGCAGTCGGGACAGAAACCTCAATCAGCCCCAGCATTTT.

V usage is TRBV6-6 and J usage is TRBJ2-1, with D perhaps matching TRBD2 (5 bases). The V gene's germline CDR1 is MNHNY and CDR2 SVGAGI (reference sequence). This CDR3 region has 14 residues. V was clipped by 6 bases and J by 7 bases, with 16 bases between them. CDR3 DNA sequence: TGTGCCAGCAGCCCAGGACTGGCCGCTAATGAGCAGTTCTTC. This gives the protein CASSPGLAANEQFF.

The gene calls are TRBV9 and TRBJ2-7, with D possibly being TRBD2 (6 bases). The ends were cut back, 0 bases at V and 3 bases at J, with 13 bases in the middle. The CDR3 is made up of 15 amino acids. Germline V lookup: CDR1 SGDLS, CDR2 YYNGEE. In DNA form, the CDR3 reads TGTGCCAGCAGCGTAGGGCCAGGAGGGCACTACGAGCAGTACTTC. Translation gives CASSVGPGGHYEQYF. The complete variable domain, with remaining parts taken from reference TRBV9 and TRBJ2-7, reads DSGVTQTPKHLITATGQRVTLRCSPRSGDLSVYWYQQSLDQGLQFLIQYYNGEERAKGNILERFSAQQFPDLHSELNLSSLELGDSALYFCASSVGPGGHYEQYFGPGTRLTVT.

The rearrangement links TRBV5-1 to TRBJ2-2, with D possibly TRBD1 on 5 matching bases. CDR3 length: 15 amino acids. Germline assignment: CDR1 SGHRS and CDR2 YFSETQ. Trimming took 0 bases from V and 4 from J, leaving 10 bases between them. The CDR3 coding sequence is TGCGCCAGCAGCTTGGGGGGCCAAACCACCGGGGAGCTGTTTTTT. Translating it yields CASSLGGQTTGELFF.

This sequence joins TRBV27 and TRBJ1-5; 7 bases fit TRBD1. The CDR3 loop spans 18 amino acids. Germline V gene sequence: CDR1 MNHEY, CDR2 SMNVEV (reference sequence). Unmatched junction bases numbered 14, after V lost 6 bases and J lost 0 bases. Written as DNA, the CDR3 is TGTGCCAGCAGCCTGGTAGGTGGGACAGTTTCTAGCAATCAGCCCCAGCATTTT. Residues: CASSLVGGTVSSNQPQHF.

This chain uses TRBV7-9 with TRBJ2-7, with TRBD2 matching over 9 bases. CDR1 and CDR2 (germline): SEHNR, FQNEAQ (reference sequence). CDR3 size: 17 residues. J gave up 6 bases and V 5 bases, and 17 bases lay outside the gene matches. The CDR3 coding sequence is TGTGCCAGCAGCCCTCAAGGTAGCGGGAGCCTACCCGGCGAGCAGTACTTC. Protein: CASSPQGSGSLPGEQYF. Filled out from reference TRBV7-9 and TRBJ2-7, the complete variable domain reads DTGVSQNPRHKITKRGQNVTFRCDPISEHNRLYWYRQTLGQGPEFLTYFQNEAQLEKSRLLSDRFSAERPKGSFSTLEIQRTEQGDSAMYLCASSPQGSGSLPGEQYFGPGTRLTVT.